This record looks at one TCR beta chain sequence and its context. The V gene's germline CDR1 is SGHTA and CDR2 FQGNSA. This CDR3 has 17 amino acids. V shed 5 bases and J 5 bases; nucleotides not matched to a gene: 11. This specimen belongs to a study of T cell responses to AZD1222 COVID-19 vaccine. Sequencing was performed with immunoSEQ multiplex PCR; in TCRdb, only in-frame clones are kept and a portion is missing. The data show under 150,000 clones, with about 91% seen just once and 6.5% held by the top ten. Analysis merged second doses at about 4 or about 12 weeks. The input for sequencing was peripheral blood, taken 28 days after the second AZD1222 dose. J is TRBJ1-6 and V is TRBV7-2, with 8 bases lining up with TRBD1. The sequence was collected from an adult who received the AZD1222 COVID-19 vaccine. The CDR3 DNA follows: TGTGCCAGCAGCCTGATTAGCGGGACAGGAAATAATTCACCCCTCCACTTT. Translating it yields CASSLISGTGNNSPLHF.